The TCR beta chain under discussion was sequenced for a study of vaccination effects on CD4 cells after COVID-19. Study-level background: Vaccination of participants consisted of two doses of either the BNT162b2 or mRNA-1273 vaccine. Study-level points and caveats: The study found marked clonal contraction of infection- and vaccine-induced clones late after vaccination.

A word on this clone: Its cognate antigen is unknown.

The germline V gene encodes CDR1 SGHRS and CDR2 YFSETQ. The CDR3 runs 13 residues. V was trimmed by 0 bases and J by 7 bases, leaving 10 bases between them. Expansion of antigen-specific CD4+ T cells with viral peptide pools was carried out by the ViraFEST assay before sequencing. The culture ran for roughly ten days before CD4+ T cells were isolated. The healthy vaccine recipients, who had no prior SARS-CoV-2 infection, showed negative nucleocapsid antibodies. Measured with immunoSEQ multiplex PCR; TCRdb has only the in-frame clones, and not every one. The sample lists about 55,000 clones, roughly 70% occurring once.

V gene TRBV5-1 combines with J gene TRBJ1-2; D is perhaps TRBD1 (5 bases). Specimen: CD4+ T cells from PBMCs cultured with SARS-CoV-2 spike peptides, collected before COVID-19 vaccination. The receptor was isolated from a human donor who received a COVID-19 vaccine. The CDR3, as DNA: TGCGCCAGCAGCTTGGAGAGGGGTCGTGGCTACACCTTC. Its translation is CASSLERGRGYTF.